This T cell receptor (beta chain) was found in a study of blood T cell repertoires in COVID-19. Background on the study: Specimens from acute and convalescent COVID-19 originated in the United States, Italy and Spain. Sources were T cells, B-cell-depleted T cells, or PBMCs; the material itself was cDNA or gDNA.

Using immunoSEQ multiplex PCR, the repertoire was profiled, and TCRdb retains in-frame clones only, with some absent. The sample lists roughly 380,000 clones; around 89% were seen once. The germline CDR1 and CDR2 sequences are GTSNPN and SVGIG (reference sequence). This CDR3 contains 18 residues. With V trimmed by 2 bases and J by 1 base, 13 bases remained unmatched. Seattle's cohort entered during active infection and was followed longitudinally. Sequencing was carried out using peripheral blood. The TCR originated in a woman aged 40 to 55 with COVID-19, enrolled during active disease. The gene calls are TRBV30 and TRBJ1-5, with 8 nucleotides matching TRBD1. CDR3 region: CAWSTPPGGDPSNQPQHF. CDR3 sequence (DNA): TGTGCCTGGAGTACCCCCCCAGGGGGCGACCCAAGCAATCAGCCCCAGCATTTT.